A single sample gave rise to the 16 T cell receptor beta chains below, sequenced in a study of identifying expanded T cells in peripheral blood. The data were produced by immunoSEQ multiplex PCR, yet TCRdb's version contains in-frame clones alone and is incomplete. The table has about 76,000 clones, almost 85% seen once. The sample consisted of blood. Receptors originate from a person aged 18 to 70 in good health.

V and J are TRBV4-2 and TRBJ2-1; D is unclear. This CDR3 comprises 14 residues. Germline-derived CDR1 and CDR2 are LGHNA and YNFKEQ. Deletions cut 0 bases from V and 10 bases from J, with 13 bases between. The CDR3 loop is CASSQDGRKGEQFF. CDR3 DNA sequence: TGTGCCAGCAGCCAAGATGGGCGCAAAGGCGAGCAGTTCTTC.

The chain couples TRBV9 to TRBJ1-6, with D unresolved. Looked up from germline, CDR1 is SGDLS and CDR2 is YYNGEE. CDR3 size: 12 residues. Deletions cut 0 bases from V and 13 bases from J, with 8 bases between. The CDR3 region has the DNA TGTGCCAGCAGCGTAGGAGAGTCTCCCCTCCACTTT. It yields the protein CASSVGESPLHF.

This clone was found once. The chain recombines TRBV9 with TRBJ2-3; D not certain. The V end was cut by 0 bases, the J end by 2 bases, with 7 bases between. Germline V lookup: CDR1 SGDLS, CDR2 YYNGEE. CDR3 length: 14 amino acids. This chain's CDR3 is CASSVVPATDTQYF. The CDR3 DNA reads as TGTGCCAGCAGCGTAGTCCCTGCCACAGATACGCAGTATTTT.

The CDR3 DNA reads as TGTGCCACCAGCAGGCACCCGGAGGCCGGCAATCAGCCCCAGCATTTT. Translation gives CATSRHPEAGNQPQHF. The chain is built from TRBV15 and TRBJ1-5; unclear D gene. CDR1 and CDR2 (germline): LNHNV, YYDKDF (reference sequence). The V and J ends lost 3 bases and 2 bases respectively, with 14 bases between them. The CDR3 spans 16 residues.

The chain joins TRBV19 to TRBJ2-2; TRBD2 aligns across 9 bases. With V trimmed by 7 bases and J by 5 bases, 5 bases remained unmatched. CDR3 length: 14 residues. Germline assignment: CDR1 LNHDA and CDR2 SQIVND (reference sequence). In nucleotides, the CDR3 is TGTGCCAGTATAGCGGGAGAAAATACCGGGGAGCTGTTTTTT. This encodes CASIAGENTGELFF. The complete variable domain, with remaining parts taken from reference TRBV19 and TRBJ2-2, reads DGGITQSPKYLFRKEGQNVTLSCEQNLNHDAMYWYRQDPGQGLRLIYYSQIVNDFQKGDIAEGYSVSREKKESFPLTVTSAQKNPTAFYLCASIAGENTGELFFGEGSRLTVL.

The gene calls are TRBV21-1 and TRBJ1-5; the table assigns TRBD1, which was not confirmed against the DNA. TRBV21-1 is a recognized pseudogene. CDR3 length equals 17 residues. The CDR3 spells CASSHSGQETSNQPQHF. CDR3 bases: TGTGCCAGCAGCCACTCTGGACAGGAGACGAGCAATCAGCCCCAGCATTTT.

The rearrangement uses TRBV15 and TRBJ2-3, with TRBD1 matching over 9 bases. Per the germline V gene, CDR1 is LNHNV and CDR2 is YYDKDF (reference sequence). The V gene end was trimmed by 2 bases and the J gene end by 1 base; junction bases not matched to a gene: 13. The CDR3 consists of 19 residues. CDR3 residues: CATSRPGTGSFSGTDTQYF. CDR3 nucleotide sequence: TGTGCCACCAGCAGACCCGGGACAGGGAGTTTCAGCGGCACAGATACGCAGTATTTT.

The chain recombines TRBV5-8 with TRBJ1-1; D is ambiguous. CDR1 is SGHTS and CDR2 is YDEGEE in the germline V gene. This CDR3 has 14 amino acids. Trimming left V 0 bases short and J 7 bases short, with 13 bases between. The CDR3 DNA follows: TGTGCCAGCAGCTTGGCTCCCCATTCTTTTGAAGCTTTCTTT. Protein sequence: CASSLAPHSFEAFF.

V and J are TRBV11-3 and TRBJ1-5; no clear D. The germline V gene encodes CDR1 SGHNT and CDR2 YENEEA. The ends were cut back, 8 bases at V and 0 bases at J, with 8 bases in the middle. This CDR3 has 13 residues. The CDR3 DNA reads TGTGCCAGCGGACGGCGTAGCAATCAGCCCCAGCATTTT. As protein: CASGRRSNQPQHF.

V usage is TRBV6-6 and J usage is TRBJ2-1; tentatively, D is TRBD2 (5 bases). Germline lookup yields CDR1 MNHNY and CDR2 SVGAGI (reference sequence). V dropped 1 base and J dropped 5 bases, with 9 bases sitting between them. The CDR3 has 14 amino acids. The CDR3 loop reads CASSYWRSHNEQFF. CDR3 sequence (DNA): TGTGCCAGCAGTTACTGGAGGTCCCACAATGAGCAGTTCTTC.

CDR3 sequence reads: CASSLKRDYGYTF. The CDR3 region has the DNA TGTGCCAGCAGCTTAAAACGGGACTATGGCTACACCTTC. This chain uses TRBV7-2 with TRBJ1-2; D unclear. There are 13 residues in the CDR3. Germline V lookup: CDR1 SGHTA, CDR2 FQGNSA. The V end was cut by 2 bases, the J end by 3 bases, with 7 bases between.

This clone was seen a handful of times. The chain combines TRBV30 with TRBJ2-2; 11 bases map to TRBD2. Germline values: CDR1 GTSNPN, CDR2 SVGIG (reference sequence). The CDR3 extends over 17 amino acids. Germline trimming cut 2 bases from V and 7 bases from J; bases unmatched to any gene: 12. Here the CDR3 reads CAWSLPLLAGEDGELFF. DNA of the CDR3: TGTGCCTGGAGTCTCCCGTTACTAGCGGGAGAGGACGGGGAGCTGTTTTTT.

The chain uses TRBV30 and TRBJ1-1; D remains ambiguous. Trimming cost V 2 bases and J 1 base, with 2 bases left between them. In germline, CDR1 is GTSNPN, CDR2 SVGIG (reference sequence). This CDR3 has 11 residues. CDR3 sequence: CAWSWNTEAFF. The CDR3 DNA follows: TGTGCCTGGAGTTGGAACACTGAAGCTTTCTTT.

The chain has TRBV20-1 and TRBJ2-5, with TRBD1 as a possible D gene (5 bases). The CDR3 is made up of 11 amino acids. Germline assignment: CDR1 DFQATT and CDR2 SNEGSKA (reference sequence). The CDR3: CQPTGQETQYF. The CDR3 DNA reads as TGCCAACCCACAGGTCAAGAGACCCAGTACTTC.

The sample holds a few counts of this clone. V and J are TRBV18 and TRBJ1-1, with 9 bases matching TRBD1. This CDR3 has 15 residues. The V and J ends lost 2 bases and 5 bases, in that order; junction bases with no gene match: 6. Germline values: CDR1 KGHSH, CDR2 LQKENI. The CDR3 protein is CASSPFNRGQTEAFF. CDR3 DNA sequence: TGTGCCAGCTCACCATTCAACAGGGGGCAGACTGAAGCTTTCTTT.

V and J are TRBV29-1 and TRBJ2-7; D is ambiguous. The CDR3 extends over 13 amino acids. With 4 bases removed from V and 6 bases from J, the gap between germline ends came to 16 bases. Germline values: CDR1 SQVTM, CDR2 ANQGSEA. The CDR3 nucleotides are TGCAGCGTTGCCCCTCTTATAGGGTCCGAGCAGTACTTC. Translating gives CSVAPLIGSEQYF.